This T cell receptor beta chain originates from a study of blood T cell repertoires in COVID-19. Turning to the study itself: The samples span acute and convalescent COVID-19 from the United States, Italy and Spain. Nucleic acid was either cDNA or gDNA, and it came from T cells, B-cell-depleted T cells, or PBMCs.

The CDR3 sequence is 14 residues long. V lost 6 bases and J 5 bases, leaving 14 bases between the germline ends. CDR1 is MNHEY, CDR2 SVGAGI, per germline. This clone was observed once. In the original analysis: From reference gene primer amplification, estimates of nucleated cell counts were derived. Profiling relied on immunoSEQ multiplex PCR, and the TCRdb table lists in-frame clones only, not all of them. The DNA gave D and trimming, while V, J and clone size come from that table. The sample records 150,000 to 200,000 clones, around three quarters being singletons. The sample consisted of peripheral blood. The origin of this receptor is a man aged 55 to 69 with active or convalescent COVID-19. The V and J genes are TRBV6-5 and TRBJ1-5, with TRBD1 as a possible D gene (6 bases). The CDR3 sequence: CASSQGQSDQPQHF. The CDR3, as DNA: TGTGCCAGCAGCCAAGGACAGTCCGATCAGCCCCAGCATTTT.